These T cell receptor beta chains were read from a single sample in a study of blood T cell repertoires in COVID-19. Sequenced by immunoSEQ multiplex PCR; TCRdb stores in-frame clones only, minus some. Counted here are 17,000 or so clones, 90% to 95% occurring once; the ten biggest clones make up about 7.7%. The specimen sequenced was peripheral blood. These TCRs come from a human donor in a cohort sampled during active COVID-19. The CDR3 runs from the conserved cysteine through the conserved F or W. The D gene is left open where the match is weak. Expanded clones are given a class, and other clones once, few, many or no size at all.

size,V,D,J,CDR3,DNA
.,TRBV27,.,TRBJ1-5,CASSSDRMQPQHF,TGTGCCAGCAGTTCCGACAGGATGCAGCCCCAGCATTTT
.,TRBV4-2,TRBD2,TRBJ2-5,CASSPSSGNQETQYF,TGTGCCAGCAGCCCTTCTAGCGGGAACCAAGAGACCCAGTACTTC
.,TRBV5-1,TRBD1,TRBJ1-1,CASSPGQGETEAFF,TGCGCCAGCAGCCCTGGACAGGGTGAGACTGAAGCTTTCTTT
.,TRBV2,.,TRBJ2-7,CASNYLASQGEQYF,TGTGCCAGCAATTATCTAGCGAGCCAAGGCGAGCAGTACTTC
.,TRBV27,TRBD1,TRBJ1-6,CASSFAGTGGSPLHF,TGTGCCAGCAGTTTCGCTGGGACAGGGGGCTCACCCCTCCACTTT
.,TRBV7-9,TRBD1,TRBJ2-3,CASSTANGTGAYTQYF,TGTGCCAGCAGCACCGCTAACGGGACAGGGGCATATACGCAGTATTTT
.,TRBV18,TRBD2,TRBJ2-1,CASSAGGPWQFF,TGTGCCAGCTCGGCGGGGGGGCCGTGGCAGTTCTTC
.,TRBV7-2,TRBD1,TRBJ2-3,CASSLAQGRGTDTQYF,TGTGCCAGCAGCTTAGCACAGGGGAGAGGGACAGATACGCAGTATTTT
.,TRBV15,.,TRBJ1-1,CATSSKVNTEAFF,TGTGCCACCAGCTCTAAAGTTAACACTGAAGCTTTCTTT
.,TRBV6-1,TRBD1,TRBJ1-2,CASSDDRELNYGYTF,TGTGCCAGCAGTGACGACAGGGAGTTAAACTATGGCTACACCTTC
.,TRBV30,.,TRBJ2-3,CAWERAASFSTDTQYF,TGTGCCTGGGAGCGGGCGGCTAGCTTCTCCACAGATACGCAGTATTTT
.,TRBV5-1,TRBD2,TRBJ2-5,CASAALAGVRSEETQYF,TGCGCCAGCGCCGCACTAGCGGGAGTCAGATCTGAAGAGACCCAGTACTTC
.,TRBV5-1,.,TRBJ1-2,CASSLGQLNYGYTF,TGCGCCAGCAGCTTGGGACAGCTAAACTATGGCTACACCTTC
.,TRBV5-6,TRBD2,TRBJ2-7,CASSFRTSHEQYF,TGTGCCAGCAGCTTTAGGACTAGTCACGAGCAGTACTTC
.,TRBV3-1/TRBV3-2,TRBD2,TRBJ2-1,CASSRTSGNSYNEQFF,TGTGCCAGCAGCCGGACTAGCGGGAACTCCTACAATGAGCAGTTCTTC
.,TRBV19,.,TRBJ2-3,CASSIVGGDTQYF,TGTGCCAGTAGTATAGTCGGCGGAGATACGCAGTATTTT
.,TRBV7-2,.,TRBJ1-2,CASSSVPYGYTF,TGTGCCAGCAGCTCGGTTCCGTATGGCTACACCTTC
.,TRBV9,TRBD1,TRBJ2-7,CASSPGTGTAYEQYF,TGTGCCAGCAGCCCTGGGACAGGCACAGCCTACGAGCAGTACTTC
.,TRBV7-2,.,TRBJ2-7,CASSLPMRQDAYEQYF,TGTGCCAGCAGCCTCCCGATGCGACAGGACGCCTACGAGCAGTACTTC
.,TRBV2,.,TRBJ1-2,CASRRPAENYGYTF,TGTGCCAGCAGAAGGCCTGCGGAGAACTATGGCTACACCTTC
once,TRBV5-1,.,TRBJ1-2,CASSFNSLYGYTF,TGCGCCAGCAGCTTTAACAGCCTCTATGGCTACACCTTC
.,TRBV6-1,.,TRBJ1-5,CASSEPTVQPQHF,TGTGCCAGCAGTGAACCGACAGTCCAGCCCCAGCATTTT
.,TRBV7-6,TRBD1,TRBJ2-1,CASSLAIGTGLYNEQFF,TGTGCCAGCAGCTTAGCAATCGGGACAGGCCTCTACAATGAGCAGTTCTTC
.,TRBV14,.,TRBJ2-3,CASSLRLIPDTQYF,TGTGCCAGCAGTCTCAGACTGATCCCAGATACGCAGTATTTT
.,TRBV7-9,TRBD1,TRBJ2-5,CASSKQGARGETQYF,TGTGCCAGCAGCAAACAGGGGGCTCGGGGGGAGACCCAGTACTTC
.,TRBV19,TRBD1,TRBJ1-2,CASSISRDRVFNYGYTF,TGTGCCAGTAGTATCTCCCGGGACAGGGTTTTTAACTATGGCTACACCTTC
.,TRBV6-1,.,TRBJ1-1,CASSESPFRTEAFF,TGTGCCAGCAGTGAGTCCCCGTTCCGCACTGAAGCTTTCTTT
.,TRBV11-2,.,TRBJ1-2,CASSSLGAGYGYTF,TGTGCCAGCAGCTCATTGGGGGCAGGATATGGCTACACCTTC
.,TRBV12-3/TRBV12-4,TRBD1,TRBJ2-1,CATRQGAANEQFF,TGTGCCACCAGACAGGGGGCGGCCAATGAGCAGTTCTTC
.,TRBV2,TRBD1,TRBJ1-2,CASSMGQGALGYTF,TGTGCCAGCAGTATGGGACAGGGGGCGCTTGGCTACACCTTC
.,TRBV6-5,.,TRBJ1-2,CASSYRGSNYGYTF,TGTGCCAGCAGTTACCGGGGTTCTAACTATGGCTACACCTTC
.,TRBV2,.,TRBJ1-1,CASSTQVWTEAFF,TGTGCCAGCAGCACCCAGGTTTGGACTGAAGCTTTCTTT
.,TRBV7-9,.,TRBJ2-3,CASSLPPVDTQYF,TGTGCCAGCAGCCTCCCCCCCGTCGATACGCAGTATTTT
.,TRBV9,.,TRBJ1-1,CASSVQTNTEAFF,TGTGCCAGCAGCGTACAGACAAACACTGAAGCTTTCTTT
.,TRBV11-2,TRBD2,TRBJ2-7,CASSLTESGSDEQYF,TGTGCCAGCAGCCTCACAGAAAGCGGGAGCGACGAGCAGTACTTC
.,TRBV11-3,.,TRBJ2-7,CASSPRTTGISNEQYF,TGTGCCAGCAGCCCACGAACAACAGGGATCTCTAACGAGCAGTACTTC
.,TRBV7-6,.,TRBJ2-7,CASSPNAGKREQYF,TGTGCCAGCAGCCCTAATGCGGGGAAACGGGAGCAGTACTTC
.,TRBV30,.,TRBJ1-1,CAWGAGVNTEAFF,TGTGCCTGGGGCGCAGGGGTGAACACTGAAGCTTTCTTT
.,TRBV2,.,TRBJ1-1,CASNTGTTLLNTEAFF,TGTGCCAGCAACACGGGGACAACCTTACTGAACACTGAAGCTTTCTTT
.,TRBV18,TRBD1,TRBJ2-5,CASSPLPSTGGQETQYF,TGTGCCAGCTCACCACTCCCCTCGACAGGGGGCCAGGAGACCCAGTACTTC
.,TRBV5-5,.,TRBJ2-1,CASSLRQGTGNEQFF,TGTGCCAGCAGCTTGCGTCAGGGCACTGGGAATGAGCAGTTCTTC
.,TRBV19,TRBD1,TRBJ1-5,CASISRTGGLQPQHF,TGTGCCAGTATCTCCCGGACAGGGGGCCTTCAGCCCCAGCATTTT
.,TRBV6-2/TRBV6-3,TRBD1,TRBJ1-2,CASSYSVTGGPRGYTF,TGTGCCAGCAGTTACTCGGTGACAGGGGGACCGAGGGGCTACACCTTC
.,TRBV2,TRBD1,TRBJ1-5,CASTLGQAGGSNQPQHF,TGTGCCAGCACCCTGGGACAGGCCGGGGGGAGCAATCAGCCCCAGCATTTT
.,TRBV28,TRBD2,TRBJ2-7,CASRPAGATGSYEQYF,TGTGCCAGCAGACCAGCGGGAGCAACTGGCTCCTACGAGCAGTACTTC
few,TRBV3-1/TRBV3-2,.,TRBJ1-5,CASSLGGDQPQHF,TGTGCCAGCAGCCTCGGGGGGGATCAGCCCCAGCATTTT
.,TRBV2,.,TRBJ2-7,CASSEVRGTYEQYF,TGTGCCAGCAGTGAAGTAAGAGGGACCTACGAGCAGTACTTC
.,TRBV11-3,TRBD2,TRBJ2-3,CASSSPLAGGPADTQYF,TGTGCCAGCAGCTCCCCTCTAGCGGGGGGGCCCGCAGATACGCAGTATTTT
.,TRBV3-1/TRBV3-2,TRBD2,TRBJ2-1,CASSGAAGGTYNEQFF,TGTGCCAGCAGCGGAGCAGCGGGAGGGACCTACAATGAGCAGTTCTTC
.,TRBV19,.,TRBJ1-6,CASSHGQWSSYNSPLHF,TGTGCCAGTAGCCATGGACAGTGGAGCTCCTATAATTCACCCCTCCACTTT
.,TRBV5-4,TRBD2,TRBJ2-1,CASSLAYGTRGFDEQFF,TGTGCCAGCAGCTTGGCCTACGGGACTAGAGGTTTCGATGAGCAGTTCTTC
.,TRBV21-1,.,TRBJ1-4,CASSSEPYNEKLFF,TGTGCCAGCAGCAGCGAGCCCTATAATGAAAAACTGTTTTTT
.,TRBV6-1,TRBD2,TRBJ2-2,CASSALAGGNTGELFF,TGTGCCAGCAGTGCGCTAGCGGGGGGAAACACCGGGGAGCTGTTTTTT
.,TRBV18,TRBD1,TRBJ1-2,CASSPLTGEGYTF,TGTGCCAGCTCACCACTGACAGGGGAGGGCTACACCTTC
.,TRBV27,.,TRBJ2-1,CASSLNSLGWNEQFF,TGTGCCAGCAGTTTGAACTCCCTCGGGTGGAATGAGCAGTTCTTC
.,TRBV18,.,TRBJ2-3,CASSLGGASTDTQYF,TGTGCCAGCTCCCTCGGCGGTGCTAGCACAGATACGCAGTATTTT
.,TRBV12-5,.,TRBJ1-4,CASGPQGVAGEKLFF,TGTGCTAGTGGTCCGCAAGGGGTCGCCGGTGAAAAACTGTTTTTT
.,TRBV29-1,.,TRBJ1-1,CSVDRGYTEAFF,TGCAGCGTTGATAGGGGGTACACTGAAGCTTTCTTT
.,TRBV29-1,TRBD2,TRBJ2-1,CSVETSGGVYNEQFF,TGCAGCGTTGAGACTAGCGGGGGGGTCTACAATGAGCAGTTCTTC
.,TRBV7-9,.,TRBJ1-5,CASSLRGQPQHF,TGTGCCAGCAGCTTAAGGGGTCAGCCCCAGCATTTT